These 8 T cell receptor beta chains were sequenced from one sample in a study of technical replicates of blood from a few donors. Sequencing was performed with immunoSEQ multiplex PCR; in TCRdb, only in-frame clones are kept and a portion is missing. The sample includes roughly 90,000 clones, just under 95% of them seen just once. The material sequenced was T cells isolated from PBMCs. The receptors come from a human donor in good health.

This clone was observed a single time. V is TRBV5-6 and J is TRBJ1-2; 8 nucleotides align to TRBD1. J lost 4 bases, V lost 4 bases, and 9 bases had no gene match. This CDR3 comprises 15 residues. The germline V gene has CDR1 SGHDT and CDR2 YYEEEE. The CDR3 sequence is CASSKTGERAYGYTF. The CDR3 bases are TGTGCCAGCAGCAAGACAGGGGAAAGGGCCTATGGCTACACCTTC.

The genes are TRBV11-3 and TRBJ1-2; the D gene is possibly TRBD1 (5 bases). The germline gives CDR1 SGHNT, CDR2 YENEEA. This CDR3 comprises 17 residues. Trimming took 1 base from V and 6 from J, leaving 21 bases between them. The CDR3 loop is CASSLGILGGTDNGYTF. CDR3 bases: TGTGCCAGCAGCTTAGGCATCCTCGGGGGGACGGACAATGGCTACACCTTC.

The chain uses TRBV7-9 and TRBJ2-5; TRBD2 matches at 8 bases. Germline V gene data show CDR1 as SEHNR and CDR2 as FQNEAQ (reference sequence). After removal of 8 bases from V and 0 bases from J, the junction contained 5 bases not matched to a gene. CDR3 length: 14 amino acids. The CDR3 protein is CASARGGYQETQYF. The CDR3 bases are TGTGCCAGCGCCCGGGGGGGTTACCAAGAGACCCAGTACTTC.

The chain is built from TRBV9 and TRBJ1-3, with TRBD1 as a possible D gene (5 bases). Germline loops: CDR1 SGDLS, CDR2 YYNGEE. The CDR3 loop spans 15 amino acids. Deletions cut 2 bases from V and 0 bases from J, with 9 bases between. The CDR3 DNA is TGTGCCAGCAGCGTGGCAGGGATCTCTGGAAACACCATATATTTT. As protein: CASSVAGISGNTIYF.

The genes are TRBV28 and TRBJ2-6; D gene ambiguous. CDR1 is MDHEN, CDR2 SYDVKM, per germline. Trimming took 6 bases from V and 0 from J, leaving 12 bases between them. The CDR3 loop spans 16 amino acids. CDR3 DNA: TGTGCCAGCAGCGACACTTTACCCTCTGGGGCCAACGTCCTGACTTTC. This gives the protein CASSDTLPSGANVLTF.

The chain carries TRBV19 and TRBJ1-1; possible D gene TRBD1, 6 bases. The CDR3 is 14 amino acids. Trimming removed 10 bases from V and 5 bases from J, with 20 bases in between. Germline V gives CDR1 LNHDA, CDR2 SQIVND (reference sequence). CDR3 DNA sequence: TGTGCCACCCTAACTAATGAGGGGGAGACTGAAGCTTTCTTT. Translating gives CATLTNEGETEAFF.

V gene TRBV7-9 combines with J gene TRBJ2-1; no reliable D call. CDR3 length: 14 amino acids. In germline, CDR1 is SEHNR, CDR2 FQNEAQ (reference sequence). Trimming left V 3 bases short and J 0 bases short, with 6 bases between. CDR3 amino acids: CASSLPGSYNEQFF. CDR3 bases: TGTGCCAGCAGCTTGCCCGGCTCCTACAATGAGCAGTTCTTC.

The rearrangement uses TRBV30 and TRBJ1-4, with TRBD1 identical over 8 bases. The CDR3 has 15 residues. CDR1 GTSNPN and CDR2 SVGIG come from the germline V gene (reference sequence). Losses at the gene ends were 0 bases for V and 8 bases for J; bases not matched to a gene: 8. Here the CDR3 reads CAWSVLGQGGEKLFF. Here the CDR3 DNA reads TGTGCCTGGAGTGTACTAGGACAGGGAGGAGAAAAACTGTTTTTT.